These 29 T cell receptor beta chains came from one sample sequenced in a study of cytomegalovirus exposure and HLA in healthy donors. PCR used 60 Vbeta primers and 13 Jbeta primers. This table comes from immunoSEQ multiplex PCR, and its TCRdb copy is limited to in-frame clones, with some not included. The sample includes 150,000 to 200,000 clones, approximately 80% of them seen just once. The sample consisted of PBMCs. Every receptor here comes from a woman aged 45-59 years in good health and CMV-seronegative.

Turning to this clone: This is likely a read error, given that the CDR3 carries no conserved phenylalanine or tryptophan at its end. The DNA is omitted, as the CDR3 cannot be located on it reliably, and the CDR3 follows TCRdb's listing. CDR3 residues: CASSMGTSGAI. This chain joins TRBV5-6 and TRBJ2-7; the table's D call of TRBD2 was not tested on the DNA. The CDR3 has 11 residues if both end residues are counted. Germline assignment: CDR1 SGHDT and CDR2 YYEEEE.

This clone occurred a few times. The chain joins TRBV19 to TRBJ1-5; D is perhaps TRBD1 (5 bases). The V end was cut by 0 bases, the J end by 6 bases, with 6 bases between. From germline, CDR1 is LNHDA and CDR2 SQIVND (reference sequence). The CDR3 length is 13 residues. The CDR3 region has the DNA TGTGCCAGTAGTATAGATAGGGGTCAGCCCCAGCATTTT. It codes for CASSIDRGQPQHF.

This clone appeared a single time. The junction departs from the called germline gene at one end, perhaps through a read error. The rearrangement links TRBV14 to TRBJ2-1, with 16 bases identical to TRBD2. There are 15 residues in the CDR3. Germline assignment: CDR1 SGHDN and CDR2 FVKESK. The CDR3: CASSRDAGTSGRVLF. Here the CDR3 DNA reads TGTGCCAGCAGCCGGGACGCAGGGACTAGCGGGAGGGTACTCTTC.

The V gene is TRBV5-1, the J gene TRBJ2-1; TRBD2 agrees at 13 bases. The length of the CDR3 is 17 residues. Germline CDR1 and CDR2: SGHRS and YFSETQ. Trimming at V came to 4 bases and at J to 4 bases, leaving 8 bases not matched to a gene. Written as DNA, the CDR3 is TGCGCCAGCAGCCCCCTACCGGGACTAGCGGGATACAATGAGCAGTTCTTC. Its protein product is CASSPLPGLAGYNEQFF.

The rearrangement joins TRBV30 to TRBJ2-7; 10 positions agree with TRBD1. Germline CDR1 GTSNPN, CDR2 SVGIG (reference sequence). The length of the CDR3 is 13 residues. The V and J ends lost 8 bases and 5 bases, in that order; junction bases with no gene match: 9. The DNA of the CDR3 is TGTGCCGCACGACAGGGGGCTTTCAACGAGCAGTACTTC. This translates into CAARQGAFNEQYF.

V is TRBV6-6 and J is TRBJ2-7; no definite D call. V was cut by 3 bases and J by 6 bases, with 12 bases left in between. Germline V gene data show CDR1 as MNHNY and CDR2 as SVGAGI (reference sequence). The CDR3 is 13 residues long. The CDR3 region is CASSYGQVAEQYF. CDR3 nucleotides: TGTGCCAGCAGTTATGGCCAGGTGGCCGAGCAGTACTTC.

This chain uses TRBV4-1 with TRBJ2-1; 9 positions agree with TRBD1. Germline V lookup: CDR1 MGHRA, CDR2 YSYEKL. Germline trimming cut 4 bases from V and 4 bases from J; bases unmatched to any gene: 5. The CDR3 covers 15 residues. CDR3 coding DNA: TGCGCCAGCAGCCGAGGACAGGGGAAATACAATGAGCAGTTCTTC. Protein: CASSRGQGKYNEQFF.

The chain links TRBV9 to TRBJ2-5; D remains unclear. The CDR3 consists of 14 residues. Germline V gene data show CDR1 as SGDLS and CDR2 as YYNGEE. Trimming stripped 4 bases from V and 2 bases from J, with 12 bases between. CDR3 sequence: CASSYGRRQETQYF. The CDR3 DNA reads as TGTGCCAGCAGCTATGGCCGGAGACAAGAGACCCAGTACTTC.

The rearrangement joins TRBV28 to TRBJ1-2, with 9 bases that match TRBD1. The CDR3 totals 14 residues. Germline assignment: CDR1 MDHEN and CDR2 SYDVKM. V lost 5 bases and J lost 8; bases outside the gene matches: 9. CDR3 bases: TGTGCCAGCAGTCTCACAGGGGGCCTGAGAGGCTACACCTTC. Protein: CASSLTGGLRGYTF.

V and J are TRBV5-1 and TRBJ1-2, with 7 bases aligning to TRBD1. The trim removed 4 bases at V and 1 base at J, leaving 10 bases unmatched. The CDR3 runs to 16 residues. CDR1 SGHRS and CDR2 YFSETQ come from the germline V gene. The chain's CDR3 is CASSPRGGTDNYGYTF. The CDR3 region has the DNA TGCGCCAGCAGCCCGCGGGGGGGGACAGATAACTATGGCTACACCTTC.

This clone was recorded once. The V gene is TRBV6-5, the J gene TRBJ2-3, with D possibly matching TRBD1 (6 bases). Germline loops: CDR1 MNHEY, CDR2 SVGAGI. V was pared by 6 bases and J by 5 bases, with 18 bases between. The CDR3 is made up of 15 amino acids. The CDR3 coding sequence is TGTGCCAGCAGCACAATCCAGAGGGACAAAGATACGCAGTATTTT. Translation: CASSTIQRDKDTQYF.

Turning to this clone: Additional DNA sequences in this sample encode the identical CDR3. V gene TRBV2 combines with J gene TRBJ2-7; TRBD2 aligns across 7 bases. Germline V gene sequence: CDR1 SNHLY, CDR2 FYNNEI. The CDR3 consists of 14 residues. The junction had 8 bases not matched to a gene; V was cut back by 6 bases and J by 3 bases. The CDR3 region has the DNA TGTGCCAGCAGCGATCGAGCGGGGATCTACGAGCAGTACTTC. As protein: CASSDRAGIYEQYF.

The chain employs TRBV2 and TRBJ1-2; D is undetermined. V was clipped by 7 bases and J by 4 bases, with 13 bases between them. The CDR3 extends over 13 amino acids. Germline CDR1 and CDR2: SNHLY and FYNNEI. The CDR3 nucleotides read TGTGCCAGCACTTTTCAGATGATCTATGGCTACACCTTC. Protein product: CASTFQMIYGYTF.

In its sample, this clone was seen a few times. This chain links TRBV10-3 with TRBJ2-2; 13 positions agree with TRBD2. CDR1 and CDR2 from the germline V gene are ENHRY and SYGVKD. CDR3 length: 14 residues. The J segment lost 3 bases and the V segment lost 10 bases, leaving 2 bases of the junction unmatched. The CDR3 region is CASTSGRDTGELFF. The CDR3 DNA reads TGTGCCAGCACTAGCGGGAGGGACACCGGGGAGCTGTTTTTT.

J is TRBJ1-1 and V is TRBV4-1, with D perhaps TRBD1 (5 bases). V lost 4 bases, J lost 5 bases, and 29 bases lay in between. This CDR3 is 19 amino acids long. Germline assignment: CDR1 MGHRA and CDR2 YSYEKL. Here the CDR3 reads CASSRGVTGTQPRETEAFF. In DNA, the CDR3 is TGCGCCAGCAGCCGAGGGGTTACGGGGACGCAGCCCCGGGAGACTGAAGCTTTCTTT.

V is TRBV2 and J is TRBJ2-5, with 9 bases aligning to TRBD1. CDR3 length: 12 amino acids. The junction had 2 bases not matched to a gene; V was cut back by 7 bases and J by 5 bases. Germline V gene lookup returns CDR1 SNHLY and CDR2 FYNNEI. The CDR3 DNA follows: TGTGCCAGCACCGGGACAGGGGAGACCCAGTACTTC. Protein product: CASTGTGETQYF. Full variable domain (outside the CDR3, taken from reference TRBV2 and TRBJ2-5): EPEVTQTPSHQVTQMGQEVILRCVPISNHLYFYWYRQILGQKVEFLVSFYNNEISEKSEIFDDQFSVERPDGSNFTLKIRSTKLEDSAMYFCASTGTGETQYFGPGTRLLVL.

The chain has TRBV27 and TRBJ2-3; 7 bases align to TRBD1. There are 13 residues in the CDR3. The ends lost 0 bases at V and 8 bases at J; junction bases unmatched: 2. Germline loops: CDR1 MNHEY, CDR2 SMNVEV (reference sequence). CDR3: CASSLSRDSTQYF. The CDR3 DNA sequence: TGTGCCAGCAGTTTATCCCGGGACAGTACGCAGTATTTT.

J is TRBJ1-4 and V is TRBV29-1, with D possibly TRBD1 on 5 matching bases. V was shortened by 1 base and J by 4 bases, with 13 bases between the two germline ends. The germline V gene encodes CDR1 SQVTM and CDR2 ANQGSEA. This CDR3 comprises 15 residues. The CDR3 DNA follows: TGCAGCGTTGAAGGCCTTCAAGGGGATAATGAAAAACTGTTTTTT. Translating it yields CSVEGLQGDNEKLFF.

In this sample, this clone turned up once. CDR3 sequence reads: CASSHRPQGARGTGELFF. The CDR3, as DNA: TGCGCCAGCAGTCACAGGCCACAGGGGGCGCGGGGCACCGGGGAGCTGTTTTTT. The chain combines TRBV23-1 with TRBJ2-2; 9 bases map to TRBD1. TRBV23-1 qualifies as an ORF whose function is uncertain. V was clipped by 3 bases and J by 4 bases; unmatched bases: 12. The CDR3 spans 18 residues.

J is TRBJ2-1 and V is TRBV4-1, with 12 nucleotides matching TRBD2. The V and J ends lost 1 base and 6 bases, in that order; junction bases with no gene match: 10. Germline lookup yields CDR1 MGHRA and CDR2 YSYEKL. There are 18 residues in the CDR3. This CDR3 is CASSQAPGELAGGNEQFF. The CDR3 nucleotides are TGCGCCAGCAGCCAAGCACCTGGAGAACTAGCGGGGGGCAATGAGCAGTTCTTC.

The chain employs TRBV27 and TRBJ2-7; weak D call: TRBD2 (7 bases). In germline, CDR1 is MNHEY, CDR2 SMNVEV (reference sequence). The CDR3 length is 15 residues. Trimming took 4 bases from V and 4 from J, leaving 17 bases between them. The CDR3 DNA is TGTGCCAGCAGTTCCATGGGGGGGGCGAGTTACGAGCAGTACTTC. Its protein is CASSSMGGASYEQYF.

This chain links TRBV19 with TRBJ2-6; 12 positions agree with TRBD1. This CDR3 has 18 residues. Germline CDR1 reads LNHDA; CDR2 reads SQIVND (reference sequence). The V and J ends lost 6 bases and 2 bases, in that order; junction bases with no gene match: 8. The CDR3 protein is CASSRGTGGLAGANVLTF. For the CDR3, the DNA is TGTGCCAGTAGCCGGGGGACAGGGGGCCTGGCTGGGGCCAACGTCCTGACTTTC.

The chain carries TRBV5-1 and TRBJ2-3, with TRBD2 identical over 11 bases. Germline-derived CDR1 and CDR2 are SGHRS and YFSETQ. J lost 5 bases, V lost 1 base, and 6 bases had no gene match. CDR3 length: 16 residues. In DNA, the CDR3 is TGCGCCAGCAGCTTGACTAGCGGGAGTTTCAGAGATACGCAGTATTTT. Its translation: CASSLTSGSFRDTQYF.

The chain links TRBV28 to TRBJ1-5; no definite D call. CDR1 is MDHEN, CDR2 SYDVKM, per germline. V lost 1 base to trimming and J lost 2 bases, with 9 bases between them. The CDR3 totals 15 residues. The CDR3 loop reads CASSLSGTGNQPQHF. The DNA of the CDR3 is TGTGCCAGCAGTTTATCGGGTACGGGCAATCAGCCCCAGCATTTT.

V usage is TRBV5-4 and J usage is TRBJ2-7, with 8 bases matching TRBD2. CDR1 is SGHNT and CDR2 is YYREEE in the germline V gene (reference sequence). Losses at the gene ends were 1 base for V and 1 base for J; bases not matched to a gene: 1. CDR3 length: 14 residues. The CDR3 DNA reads TGTGCCAGCAGCTTGCGGGGGGGATCCTACGAGCAGTACTTC. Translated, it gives CASSLRGGSYEQYF.

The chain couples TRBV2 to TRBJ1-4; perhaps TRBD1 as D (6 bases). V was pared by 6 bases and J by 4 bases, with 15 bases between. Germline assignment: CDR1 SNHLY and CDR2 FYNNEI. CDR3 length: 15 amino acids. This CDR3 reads CASREQGVVNEKLFF. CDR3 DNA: TGTGCCAGCAGAGAACAGGGTGTCGTTAATGAAAAACTGTTTTTT.

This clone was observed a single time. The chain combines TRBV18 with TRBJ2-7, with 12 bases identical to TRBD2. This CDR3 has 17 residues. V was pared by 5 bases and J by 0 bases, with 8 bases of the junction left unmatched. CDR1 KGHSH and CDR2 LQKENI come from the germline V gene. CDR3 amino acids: CASSTTSGGPHSYEQYF. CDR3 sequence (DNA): TGTGCCAGCTCAACAACTAGCGGGGGGCCTCACTCCTACGAGCAGTACTTC.

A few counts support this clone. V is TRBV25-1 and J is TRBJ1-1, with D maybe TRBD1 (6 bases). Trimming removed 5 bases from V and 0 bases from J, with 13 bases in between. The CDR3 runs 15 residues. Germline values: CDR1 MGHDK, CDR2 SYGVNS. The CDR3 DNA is TGTGCCAGCAGTCCCCACAGGGCCATGAACACTGAAGCTTTCTTT. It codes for CASSPHRAMNTEAFF.

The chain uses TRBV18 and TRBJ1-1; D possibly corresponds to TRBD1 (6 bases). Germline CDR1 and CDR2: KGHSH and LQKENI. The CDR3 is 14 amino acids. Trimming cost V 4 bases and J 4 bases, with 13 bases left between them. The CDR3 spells CASSLQGESTEAFF. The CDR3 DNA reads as TGTGCCAGCTCACTACAGGGTGAGAGCACTGAAGCTTTCTTT.